This T cell receptor (beta chain) was identified in a study of blood T cell repertoires in COVID-19. About the research overall: In each case, the material was cDNA or gDNA derived from T cells, B-cell-depleted T cells, or PBMCs.

The CDR3 extends over 14 amino acids. The ends were cut back, 4 bases at V and 8 bases at J, with 13 bases in the middle. CDR1 is SGHTS, CDR2 YDEGEE, per germline. Everyone who took part was about 18 to 90 years old, and they came from 20 to 25 US areas. Clones were read by immunoSEQ multiplex PCR, and TCRdb kept only the in-frame ones, dropping some. The repertoire holds under 500,000 clones, with 80% to 90% as singletons. This clone was counted once. The sequenced sample was PBMCs or T cells enriched from blood (not recorded which). The clonotype comes from a man aged 30 to 39 who had recovered from COVID-19. V is TRBV5-8 and J is TRBJ1-6; tentatively, D is TRBD1 (6 bases). DNA of the CDR3: TGTGCCAGCAGCGTGGGGGGGCTCTATTCACCCCTCCACTTT. Translation gives CASSVGGLYSPLHF.